This TCR beta chain was profiled in a study of a mutant IDH1 vaccine in newly diagnosed glioma. Background on the study: With temozolomide cycles, or 4-6 weeks after radiotherapy alone, vaccination was started. The earlier regimen, radiotherapy, temozolomide, or both, was most often both. Findings and caveats of the study: Immune responses induced by vaccination arose in just under 95% of the patients.

The sample's time point: week 11, during vaccination. With topical imiquimod, each dose of the vaccine consisted of 300 ug of mutant IDH1 20-mer peptide. Tumors from donors were new WHO grade 3 or 4 IDH1-mutant astrocytomas with ATRX loss. Worth noting for this clone: Its target is unknown.

This CDR3 has 11 amino acids. Looked up from germline, CDR1 is MNHNY and CDR2 is SVGAGI (reference sequence). Trimming left V 8 bases short and J 2 bases short, with 5 bases between. Clones were read by immunoSEQ multiplex PCR, and TCRdb kept only the in-frame ones, dropping some. The data contain some 120,000 clones, roughly 75% of them singletons. V is TRBV6-6 and J is TRBJ2-3, with D unresolved. This clonotype originated in a man aged 35-49 years with glioma. Sequencing was performed on PBMCs, taken from a glioma patient whose treatment included an IDH1 peptide vaccine. The CDR3 here is CASLVTDTQYF. In DNA, the CDR3 is TGTGCCAGCCTAGTCACAGATACGCAGTATTTT.